The 2 T cell receptor beta chains below were found in one sample sequenced in a study of CD8 T cells in Susac syndrome. An amount of RNA that ranged from roughly 0.5 to 1 ug was reverse transcribed with random hexamers. A single record per CDR3 protein comes from TCRdb applying MiXCR to the immunoSEQ multiplex PCR reads. In the table there are approximately 170,000 distinct CDR3 sequences, around 94% of which are singletons. Sequencing was done on a sample of CD4+ T cells from PBMCs. These receptors all stem from a human donor with multiple sclerosis.

CDR3 sequence reads: CAISGGLPTYEQYF. The CDR3 DNA is TGTGCCATCAGTGGAGGACTTCCCACCTACGAGCAGTACTTC. The rearrangement joins TRBV10-3 to TRBJ2-7; perhaps TRBD2 as D (5 bases). Germline V gene data show CDR1 as ENHRY and CDR2 as SYGVKD. The CDR3 is made up of 14 amino acids. V was trimmed by 4 bases and J by 2 bases, leaving 12 bases between them.

The chain combines TRBV18 with TRBJ1-2, with D possibly being TRBD1 (5 bases). The CDR3 loop spans 15 amino acids. Germline CDR1 is KGHSH and CDR2 is LQKENI. Trimming shortened V by 5 bases and J by 8 bases, and 21 bases separated the two germline ends. This chain's CDR3 is CASSLVLTAPKGYTF. Written as DNA, the CDR3 is TGTGCCAGCTCATTAGTTTTGACAGCCCCTAAGGGCTACACCTTC.